Listed here are 27 T cell receptor beta chains from one sample, sequenced in a study of control samples from healthy donors and cancer patients. Sequenced by immunoSEQ multiplex PCR; TCRdb stores in-frame clones only, minus some. Of tens of thousands of clones in the sample, 70% to 85% were seen once. The sample comprised PBMCs. The source is a man between 65 and 85 years old with lung cancer.

The rearrangement uses TRBV19 and TRBJ2-3, with unresolved D. This CDR3 comprises 14 residues. Germline V gene data show CDR1 as LNHDA and CDR2 as SQIVND (reference sequence). V lost 4 bases to trimming and J lost 0 bases, with 8 bases between them. DNA for the CDR3: TGTGCCAGTAGTAGGCAGGTTAGCACAGATACGCAGTATTTT. Protein sequence: CASSRQVSTDTQYF.

This chain connects TRBV5-6 to TRBJ1-3; D remains ambiguous. The V end was cut by 0 bases, the J end by 3 bases, with 10 bases between. The CDR3 runs to 15 residues. From germline, CDR1 is SGHDT and CDR2 YYEEEE. The CDR3 sequence is CASSLANVNGNTIYF. CDR3 nucleotide sequence: TGTGCCAGCAGCTTGGCCAATGTAAATGGAAACACCATATATTTT.

This chain links TRBV10-3 with TRBJ2-7, with 10 positions matching TRBD2. Germline loops: CDR1 ENHRY, CDR2 SYGVKD. The CDR3 is made up of 16 amino acids. The V gene end was trimmed by 3 bases and the J gene end by 7 bases; junction bases not matched to a gene: 12. The CDR3 DNA reads as TGTGCCATCAGTGAAATCCTAGCGGGGGCAGCGGAGGAGCAGTACTTC. It codes for CAISEILAGAAEEQYF.

The CDR3 nucleotides read TGCGCCAGCAGCTTGATGGCTAGCGGGGGGGCCAATGAGCAGTTCTTC. It codes for CASSLMASGGANEQFF. The rearrangement uses TRBV5-1 and TRBJ2-1, with 12 bases identical to TRBD2. V shed 1 base, J shed 6 bases, and the junction held 5 bases outside the gene matches. Germline CDR1 and CDR2: SGHRS and YFSETQ. This CDR3 spans 16 amino acids.

The V call is TRBV24-1, the J call TRBJ1-4; tentative D call: TRBD1 (6 bases). CDR3 length: 15 residues. The V and J ends lost 3 bases and 8 bases respectively, with 15 bases between them. Per germline, CDR1 KGHDR and CDR2 SFDVKD. The CDR3 loop reads CATSDPGQSGEKLFF. CDR3 DNA sequence: TGTGCCACCAGTGATCCGGGACAATCCGGCGAAAAACTGTTTTTT.

V usage is TRBV19 and J usage is TRBJ2-7; TRBD1 is a possible D gene (6 bases). Deletions cut 5 bases from V and 2 bases from J, with 13 bases between. This CDR3 has 14 residues. Per germline, CDR1 LNHDA and CDR2 SQIVND (reference sequence). This CDR3 reads CASSPGQPPYEQYF. As DNA, the CDR3 is TGTGCCAGTAGTCCAGGACAGCCCCCCTACGAGCAGTACTTC.

The gene calls are TRBV6-5 and TRBJ1-5; D possibly corresponds to TRBD1 (6 bases). The germline V gene encodes CDR1 MNHEY and CDR2 SVGAGI. The CDR3 loop spans 15 amino acids. The ends were cut back, 6 bases at V and 3 bases at J, with 15 bases in the middle. CDR3 coding DNA: TGTGCCAGCAGCCTCATGGGGGCTACCAATCAGCCCCAGCATTTT. Translation gives CASSLMGATNQPQHF.

There are a few counts of this clone. The V gene is TRBV27, the J gene TRBJ1-4, with a tentative D call TRBD1 (5 bases). In germline, CDR1 is MNHEY, CDR2 SMNVEV (reference sequence). Between the trimmed V and J ends, which lost 2 bases and 5 bases, there was a span of 18 bases. This CDR3 has 17 residues. CDR3: CASSLDGTGPENEKLFF. CDR3 nucleotide sequence: TGTGCCAGCAGTTTAGACGGGACGGGACCTGAGAATGAAAAACTGTTTTTT.

The chain links TRBV19 to TRBJ2-3, with a weak D call TRBD1 (5 bases). V was trimmed by 4 bases and J by 5 bases, leaving 7 bases between them. This CDR3 has 12 residues. Germline CDR1 LNHDA, CDR2 SQIVND (reference sequence). The CDR3 protein is CASSNRRDTQYF. In DNA form, the CDR3 reads TGTGCCAGTAGTAACAGGAGAGATACGCAGTATTTT.

The J gene is TRBJ2-7, the V gene TRBV11-2, with 9 bases lining up with TRBD2. Germline V gene data show CDR1 as SGHAT and CDR2 as FQNNGV. The CDR3 is 14 residues long. Trimming removed 9 bases from V and 6 bases from J; junction bases left unmatched: 12. This chain's CDR3 is CASSLAGAPSEQYF. CDR3 nucleotides: TGTGCCAGTTCCTTAGCGGGGGCACCGAGCGAGCAGTACTTC.

The CDR3 nucleotides are TGTGCCAGTACCGGACAGAACTACGAGCAGTACTTC. As protein: CASTGQNYEQYF. The V and J genes are TRBV19 and TRBJ2-7, with D perhaps matching TRBD1 (6 bases). The CDR3 runs 12 residues. Trimming removed 7 bases at V and 3 bases at J, with 10 bases between. In germline, CDR1 is LNHDA, CDR2 SQIVND (reference sequence).

This chain joins TRBV7-2 and TRBJ1-5; 9 bases align to TRBD1. From germline, CDR1 is SGHTA and CDR2 FQGNSA. This CDR3 region has 15 residues. V lost 4 bases, J lost 2 bases, and 3 bases stayed unmatched. The CDR3 DNA follows: TGTGCCAGCAGCTCGGGACAGGGCCGCAATCAGCCCCAGCATTTT. Protein sequence: CASSSGQGRNQPQHF.

The chain has TRBV13 and TRBJ1-2, with a possible D match to TRBD1 (5 bases). Germline CDR1 is PRHDT and CDR2 is FYEKMQ (reference sequence). CDR3 length equals 14 residues. Trimming removed 5 bases at V and 4 bases at J, with 14 bases between. This CDR3 is CASSPGQNRYGYTF. Here the CDR3 DNA reads TGTGCCAGCAGCCCAGGACAAAATCGCTATGGCTACACCTTC.

The chain uses TRBV10-1 and TRBJ1-5, with a possible D match to TRBD1 (5 bases). This CDR3 has 14 amino acids. From germline, CDR1 is WNHNN and CDR2 SYGVQD (reference sequence). V was shortened by 3 bases and J by 5 bases, with 11 bases between the two germline ends. The CDR3 here is CASSERQGHQPQHF. The CDR3 DNA follows: TGCGCCAGCAGTGAAAGGCAGGGCCATCAGCCCCAGCATTTT.

The gene calls are TRBV6-6 and TRBJ2-5, with 7 positions matching TRBD1. The junction had 9 bases not matched to a gene; V was cut back by 10 bases and J by 4 bases. CDR3 length: 13 amino acids. Germline CDR1 and CDR2: MNHNY and SVGAGI (reference sequence). The CDR3 reads CATQNSGGETQYF. CDR3 coding DNA: TGTGCCACCCAGAATTCAGGGGGAGAGACCCAGTACTTC.

The V call is TRBV6-4, the J call TRBJ2-3, with 10 bases identical to TRBD1. Germline V lookup: CDR1 MRHNA, CDR2 SNTAGT. J gave up 4 bases and V 3 bases, and 4 bases lay outside the gene matches. The CDR3 has 15 residues. The CDR3 DNA reads TGTGCCAGCAGTGAGAGGGACAGGGGCTCAGATACGCAGTATTTT. Protein: CASSERDRGSDTQYF.

The genes are TRBV7-3 and TRBJ1-2; tentative D call: TRBD1 (6 bases). The V end was cut by 0 bases, the J end by 7 bases, with 18 bases between. The germline CDR1 and CDR2 sequences are SGHTA and FQGTGA. This CDR3 contains 16 residues. CDR3: CASSLTGGRNEIGYTF. CDR3 DNA: TGTGCCAGCAGCTTAACGGGGGGCAGGAATGAGATTGGCTACACCTTC.

This chain links TRBV27 with TRBJ1-1, with D possibly being TRBD1 (6 bases). V lost 4 bases to trimming and J lost 3 bases, with 15 bases between them. This CDR3 spans 15 amino acids. Looked up from germline, CDR1 is MNHEY and CDR2 is SMNVEV (reference sequence). The CDR3 spells CASSSTRGRDTEAFF. In DNA form, the CDR3 reads TGTGCCAGCAGTTCCACCAGGGGACGGGACACTGAAGCTTTCTTT.

The chain has TRBV18 and TRBJ2-1, with D maybe TRBD1 (5 bases). Trimming removed 4 bases at V and 0 bases at J, with 10 bases between. The CDR3 loop spans 15 amino acids. Germline-derived CDR1 and CDR2 are KGHSH and LQKENI. The DNA for the CDR3 is TGTGCCAGCTCACAGGGGTCGAGCTCCTACAATGAGCAGTTCTTC. Protein: CASSQGSSSYNEQFF.

The V call is TRBV6-6, the J call TRBJ1-3; D uncertain. The ends were cut back, 4 bases at V and 2 bases at J, with 6 bases in the middle. Germline V CDR1 and CDR2: MNHNY, SVGAGI (reference sequence). The CDR3 totals 13 residues. The CDR3 DNA reads TGTGCCAGCAGTTCTTTTACTGGAAACACCATATATTTT. Translation gives CASSSFTGNTIYF.

The chain carries TRBV3-1 (or the pseudogene TRBV3-2) and TRBJ1-4; 7 nucleotides agree with TRBD1. With 4 bases clipped from V and 0 bases from J, the junction kept 2 bases outside the gene matches. This CDR3 contains 15 residues. CDR1 is LGHDT and CDR2 is YNNKEL in the germline V gene (reference sequence). The CDR3 DNA reads as TGTGCCAGCAGCCCAACAGGGGCAACTAATGAAAAACTGTTTTTT. It translates to CASSPTGATNEKLFF.

The chain couples TRBV7-2 to TRBJ2-3; D not certain. The germline V and J ends were trimmed by 3 bases and 5 bases, with 9 bases remaining between them. The CDR3 has 13 amino acids. Germline values: CDR1 SGHTA, CDR2 FQGNSA. CDR3 bases: TGTGCCAGCAGCTTCCCCCCGGGAGATACGCAGTATTTT. Protein: CASSFPPGDTQYF.

Only one count was recorded for this clone. V gene TRBV11-3 combines with J gene TRBJ2-3; maybe TRBD2 (5 bases). CDR3 length equals 13 residues. V lost 0 bases, J lost 9 bases, and 10 bases lay in between. Germline CDR1 and CDR2: SGHNT and YENEEA. The CDR3 DNA follows: TGTGCCAGCAGCTTAGAAGGAGGCGGGACGCAGTATTTT. Protein product: CASSLEGGGTQYF.

This clone was seen only a few times. The same CDR3 arises from other DNA sequences in this sample as well. The chain joins TRBV7-3 to TRBJ1-1; TRBD1 might be the D (5 bases). CDR1 is SGHTA, CDR2 FQGTGA, per germline. The CDR3 runs 15 residues. V was clipped by 0 bases and J by 1 base, with 9 bases between them. CDR3 region: CASSLTTGGNTEAFF. The CDR3 DNA sequence: TGTGCCAGCAGCTTAACGACGGGGGGGAACACTGAAGCTTTCTTT.

This sequence joins TRBV11-2 and TRBJ1-3; TRBD1 agrees at 8 bases. Germline values: CDR1 SGHAT, CDR2 FQNNGV. The CDR3 runs to 17 residues. The ends lost 5 bases at V and 0 bases at J; junction bases unmatched: 9. CDR3 sequence reads: CASSQSMGQVSGNTIYF. The CDR3 DNA reads as TGTGCCAGCAGCCAGAGCATGGGACAGGTCTCTGGAAACACCATATATTTT.

The V and J genes are TRBV7-3 and TRBJ2-6; D gene uncertain. With 5 bases removed from V and 0 bases from J, the gap between germline ends came to 14 bases. There are 17 residues in the CDR3. Germline loops: CDR1 SGHTA, CDR2 FQGTGA. DNA of the CDR3: TGTGCCAGCAGCCCGCAGCCACCGGTCTCTGGGGCCAACGTCCTGACTTTC. This codes for CASSPQPPVSGANVLTF. The full variable domain, its missing parts supplied by reference TRBV7-3 and TRBJ2-6, is GAGVSQTPSNKVTEKGKYVELRCDPISGHTALYWYRQSLGQGPEFLIYFQGTGAADDSGLPNDRFFAVRPEGSVSTLKIQRTERGDSAVYLCASSPQPPVSGANVLTFGAGSRLTVL.

The V and J genes are TRBV19 and TRBJ1-1; D is unresolved. The CDR3 spans 15 residues. Between the trimmed V and J ends, which lost 5 bases and 4 bases, there was a span of 17 bases. CDR1 is LNHDA, CDR2 SQIVND, per germline (reference sequence). CDR3 nucleotides: TGTGCCAGTAGTGCACACAACAATCCTGGCACTGAAGCTTTCTTT. Translation: CASSAHNNPGTEAFF.